This TCR beta chain was sequenced during a study of T cell changes during pregnancy in multiple sclerosis (dated by TCRdb to between 2017 and 2020). The study in broad terms: The study looked at changes in the T cell repertoire across pregnancy in women with multiple sclerosis.

CDR1 and CDR2 are read off the germline V gene as SGHTS and YDEGEE. The CDR3 goes from the cysteine to the phenylalanine over 13 residues. Only the CDR3 DNA stays, 39 bases, in frame from base 1. From V the trimming removes 4 bases and from J it removes 7 bases, while the gene matches leave 6 bases of the junction unaccounted for. The library was obtained by the immunoSEQ multiplex PCR assay. TCRdb mirrors the immuneACCESS table, restricted to in-frame sequences. Some clones are absent from its copies; in checked studies, under half trace to an unresolved V gene, and the reason for the others is unknown. The sample records around 88,000 clones, roughly 92% of which are singletons. Jointly, the top ten make up more than 2.5% of the sample. Notes on this clone: Its recognized antigen is unknown. It has no much larger one-base neighbor in the sample; base qualities were not kept.

This clonotype originated in a female donor with multiple sclerosis, enrolled in a pregnancy study. Sequenced here: peripheral blood, sampled in the first trimester of pregnancy. The chain is assembled from TRBV5-8 and TRBJ2-3; TRBD2 fits 7 bases in the junction. DNA sequence: TGTGCCAGCAGCCCCAACGGGGGGTATACGCAGTATTTT. This encodes CASSPNGGYTQYF.